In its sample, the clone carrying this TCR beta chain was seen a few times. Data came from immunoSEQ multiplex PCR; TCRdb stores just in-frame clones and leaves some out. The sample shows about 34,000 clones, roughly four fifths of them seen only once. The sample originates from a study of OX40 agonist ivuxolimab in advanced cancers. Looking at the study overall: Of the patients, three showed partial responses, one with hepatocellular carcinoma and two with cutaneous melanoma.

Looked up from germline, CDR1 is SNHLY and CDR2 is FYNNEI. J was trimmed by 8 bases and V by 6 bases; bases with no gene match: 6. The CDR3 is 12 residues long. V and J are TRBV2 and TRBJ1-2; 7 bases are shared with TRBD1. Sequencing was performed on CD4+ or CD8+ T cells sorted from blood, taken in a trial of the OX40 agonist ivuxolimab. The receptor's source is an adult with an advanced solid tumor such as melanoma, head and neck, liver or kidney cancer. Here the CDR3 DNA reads TGTGCCAGCAGCGGACAGGAAAGAGGCTACACCTTC. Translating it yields CASSGQERGYTF. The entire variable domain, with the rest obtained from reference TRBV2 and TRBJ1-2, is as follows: EPEVTQTPSHQVTQMGQEVILRCVPISNHLYFYWYRQILGQKVEFLVSFYNNEISEKSEIFDDQFSVERPDGSNFTLKIRSTKLEDSAMYFCASSGQERGYTFGSGTRLTVV.